This passage covers 27 T cell receptor beta chains from one sample sequenced in a study of CD8+ T cells in alopecia areata. cDNA serving as the sequencing template came from extracted, reverse transcribed RNA. The data were produced by immunoSEQ multiplex PCR, yet TCRdb's version contains in-frame clones alone and is incomplete. The sample holds about 220,000 clones; roughly 56% are singletons and the top ten take 1.6%. Treatment reported: oral pan-JAK inhibitor, 5-10 mg twice daily. The specimen was CD4+ T cells sorted from blood, collected at week 4, from a patient treated with tofacitinib. The receptors derive from a human donor with alopecia areata.

The chain carries TRBV29-1 and TRBJ1-2, with 7 bases aligning to TRBD1. With V trimmed by 5 bases and J by 6 bases, 12 bases remained unmatched. The CDR3 runs to 14 residues. Germline loops: CDR1 SQVTM, CDR2 ANQGSEA. CDR3 loop: CSVHPTGDDHGYTF. CDR3 DNA: TGCAGCGTTCATCCAACAGGGGATGATCATGGCTACACCTTC. The variable domain in full, completed from reference TRBV29-1 and TRBJ1-2, reads SAVISQKPSRDICQRGTSLTIQCQVDSQVTMMFWYRQQPGQSLTLIATANQGSEATYESGFVIDKFPISRPNLTFSTLTVSNMSPEDSSIYLCSVHPTGDDHGYTFGSGTRLTVV.

The V call is TRBV7-7, the J call TRBJ2-2; no clear D. V was shortened by 5 bases and J by 1 base, with 8 bases between the two germline ends. In germline, CDR1 is SSHAT, CDR2 FNYEAQ (reference sequence). The CDR3 is 14 amino acids. Here the CDR3 reads CASSREENTGELFF. Here the CDR3 DNA reads TGTGCCAGCAGCCGCGAGGAGAACACCGGGGAGCTGTTTTTT.

This chain links TRBV29-1 with TRBJ2-5; D possibly corresponds to TRBD1 (6 bases). Between the trimmed V and J ends, which lost 6 bases and 5 bases, there was a span of 16 bases. This CDR3 is built from 13 residues. Germline values: CDR1 SQVTM, CDR2 ANQGSEA. The CDR3 protein is CSVRDTVLETQYF. The CDR3 DNA reads TGCAGCGTACGGGACACGGTTTTGGAGACCCAGTACTTC.

The DNA of the CDR3 is TGTGCCAGCAGCCGCAGCGGGTCAAACACTGAAGCTTTCTTT. Amino acid sequence: CASSRSGSNTEAFF. This chain connects TRBV7-2 to TRBJ1-1, with no clear D. The CDR3 is 14 amino acids. V lost 5 bases and J 2 bases, leaving 12 bases between the germline ends. The germline V gene encodes CDR1 SGHTA and CDR2 FQGNSA.

In its sample, this clone was seen a few times. The CDR3 sequence: CASSLREKDTQYF. For the CDR3, the DNA is TGTGCCAGCAGCCTCAGGGAGAAAGATACGCAGTATTTT. The chain recombines TRBV7-3 with TRBJ2-3; D possibly uses TRBD1 or TRBD2 (5 bases each). This CDR3 comprises 13 residues. CDR1 is SGHTA and CDR2 is FQGTGA in the germline V gene. V was pared by 5 bases and J by 5 bases, with 11 bases between.

Points on this clone: A single base is all that separates this from a far larger clone, so a read error is likely. This chain joins TRBV27 and TRBJ2-3; unclear D gene. Germline V lookup: CDR1 MNHEY, CDR2 SMNVEV (reference sequence). V was cut by 6 bases and J by 2 bases, with 3 bases left in between. This CDR3 is built from 11 residues. The CDR3 protein is CASRYTDTQYF. For the CDR3, the DNA is TGTGCCAGCAGATACACAGATACGCAGTATTTT.

This clone has just a few counts. This same CDR3 is encoded by further DNA sequences in the sample. The V gene is TRBV5-1, the J gene TRBJ2-3, with 9 bases fitting TRBD2. V dropped 5 bases and J dropped 6; count of bases not matched to a gene: 10. The CDR3 totals 15 residues. Germline V gene lookup returns CDR1 SGHRS and CDR2 YFSETQ. The CDR3 here is CASRSSGAASDTQYF. CDR3 nucleotide sequence: TGCGCCAGCAGATCTAGCGGGGCGGCGTCGGATACGCAGTATTTT.

The chain is built from TRBV2 and TRBJ1-1; 7 positions match TRBD1. The germline CDR1 and CDR2 sequences are SNHLY and FYNNEI. Trimming took 10 bases from V and 7 from J; bases not matched to a gene: 12. There are 13 residues in the CDR3. The CDR3 reads CATQGGGDYEAFF. The CDR3 DNA follows: TGTGCCACTCAGGGGGGGGGAGACTATGAAGCTTTCTTT.

The V gene is TRBV29-1, the J gene TRBJ2-3, with 9 bases lining up with TRBD2. CDR3 length: 14 amino acids. The V and J ends lost 3 bases and 4 bases, in that order; junction bases with no gene match: 5. Per the germline V gene, CDR1 is SQVTM and CDR2 is ANQGSEA. The CDR3: CSVDSQRGADTQYF. CDR3 nucleotide sequence: TGCAGCGTTGATTCCCAGCGGGGGGCAGATACGCAGTATTTT.

This clone was counted a few times. The same CDR3 can be traced to other DNA sequences in this sample. The chain couples TRBV29-1 to TRBJ1-1, with a tentative D call TRBD1 (5 bases). CDR3 length equals 11 residues. Trimming left V 4 bases short and J 4 bases short, with 7 bases between. Per the germline V gene, CDR1 is SQVTM and CDR2 is ANQGSEA. The CDR3 loop reads CSVGRGTEAFF. DNA of the CDR3: TGCAGCGTTGGGAGGGGCACTGAAGCTTTCTTT.

This rearrangement joins TRBV7-2 to TRBJ2-5, with D maybe TRBD2 (7 bases). V dropped 0 bases and J dropped 5 bases, with 13 bases sitting between them. Germline V CDR1 and CDR2: SGHTA, FQGNSA. The CDR3 has 15 amino acids. CDR3 sequence (DNA): TGTGCCAGCAGCTTAGCGGGGGGGCAGAAGGAGACCCAGTACTTC. It specifies CASSLAGGQKETQYF.

The rearrangement uses TRBV29-1 and TRBJ2-4, with TRBD1 matching over 7 bases. CDR1 is SQVTM, CDR2 ANQGSEA, per germline. V was pared by 5 bases and J by 3 bases, with 4 bases of the junction left unmatched. The CDR3 sequence is 13 residues long. The CDR3, as DNA: TGCAGCGTTCAGGGGGATGGCAAAAACATTCAGTACTTC. This encodes CSVQGDGKNIQYF.

The chain employs TRBV5-1 and TRBJ1-4; D not resolved. The CDR3 covers 14 residues. The germline V gene encodes CDR1 SGHRS and CDR2 YFSETQ. Trimming stripped 0 bases from V and 3 bases from J, with 6 bases between. CDR3 bases: TGCGCCAGCAGCTTGGGGGCTGCTAATGAAAAACTGTTTTTT. This codes for CASSLGAANEKLFF.

The sample holds a few counts of this clone. The V and J genes are TRBV30 and TRBJ2-2; D call uncertain. CDR1 GTSNPN and CDR2 SVGIG come from the germline V gene (reference sequence). CDR3 size: 12 residues. The V and J ends lost 4 bases and 3 bases respectively, with 6 bases between them. CDR3 sequence reads: CAWISDTGELFF. The CDR3 nucleotides are TGTGCCTGGATTAGTGACACCGGGGAGCTGTTTTTT.

The chain combines TRBV14 with TRBJ2-1, with D unclear. Germline loops: CDR1 SGHDN, CDR2 FVKESK. V lost 0 bases to trimming and J lost 6 bases, with 15 bases between them. The CDR3 totals 16 residues. The DNA of the CDR3 is TGTGCCAGCAGCCAAGAAATGGCTATGTTGGGCAATGAGCAGTTCTTC. Translating it yields CASSQEMAMLGNEQFF.

J is TRBJ2-3 and V is TRBV29-1; perhaps D is TRBD1 or TRBD2 (6 bases each). Germline V gene lookup returns CDR1 SQVTM and CDR2 ANQGSEA. The CDR3 has 18 amino acids. V lost 5 bases and J lost 1, with 25 bases in between. The CDR3 spells CSVSGQGETGARTDTQYF. CDR3 in DNA: TGCAGCGTTTCGGGACAAGGGGAGACGGGGGCCCGCACAGATACGCAGTATTTT.

Comments on this clone: The sample holds other DNA sequences that translate to the same CDR3. The rearrangement joins TRBV10-3 to TRBJ2-5; weak D call: TRBD1 (5 bases). Germline V lookup: CDR1 ENHRY, CDR2 SYGVKD. The CDR3 consists of 12 residues. Trimming removed 3 bases at V and 5 bases at J, with 7 bases between. The CDR3 loop is CAISEQEETQYF. For the CDR3, the DNA is TGTGCCATCAGTGAACAGGAGGAGACCCAGTACTTC.

The chain couples TRBV28 to TRBJ2-5; D call uncertain. This CDR3 comprises 13 residues. CDR1 is MDHEN and CDR2 is SYDVKM in the germline V gene. Trimming shortened V by 3 bases and J by 0 bases, and 5 bases separated the two germline ends. The CDR3 is CASSFGHQETQYF. The CDR3, as DNA: TGTGCCAGCAGTTTCGGTCACCAAGAGACCCAGTACTTC.

J is TRBJ2-3 and V is TRBV5-1, with D tentatively TRBD1 (6 bases). The germline CDR1 and CDR2 sequences are SGHRS and YFSETQ. The V end lost 2 bases, the J end lost 2 bases, and 12 bases lay between the germline ends. This CDR3 is 15 amino acids long. The CDR3 region is CASSLGGQPTDTQYF. The CDR3 DNA reads as TGCGCCAGCAGCTTAGGGGGACAACCCACAGATACGCAGTATTTT. Combining the CDR3 with reference TRBV5-1 and TRBJ2-3 gives the whole variable domain KAGVTQTPRYLIKTRGQQVTLSCSPISGHRSVSWYQQTPGQGLQFLFEYFSETQRNKGNFPGRFSGRQFSNSRSEMNVSTLELGDSALYLCASSLGGQPTDTQYFGPGTRLTVL.

This clone was detected once. The CDR3: CASSHSQGFTDTQYF. CDR3 nucleotides: TGTGCCAGCAGCCACTCACAGGGTTTCACAGATACGCAGTATTTT. The rearrangement joins TRBV14 to TRBJ2-3; TRBD1 might be the D (6 bases). Trimming stripped 3 bases from V and 2 bases from J, with 12 bases between. Per germline, CDR1 SGHDN and CDR2 FVKESK. The CDR3 covers 15 residues.

The CDR3 DNA is TGTGCCAGCAGTGCCTTTGTTCGTGGGACCCAAGAGACCCAGTACTTC. Its translation is CASSAFVRGTQETQYF. This rearrangement joins TRBV6-1 to TRBJ2-5; D assignment may be TRBD1 or TRBD2 (5 bases each). Germline CDR1 and CDR2: MNHNS and SASEGT. The ends were cut back, 4 bases at V and 1 base at J, with 16 bases in the middle. CDR3 length equals 16 residues.

This sequence joins TRBV15 and TRBJ2-4; the match to TRBD1 covers 7 bases. The germline V gene has CDR1 LNHNV and CDR2 YYDKDF (reference sequence). The CDR3 sequence is 16 residues long. V trimming: 3 bases; J trimming: 8 bases; junction bases outside the gene matches: 13. CDR3 sequence: CATSSRRQGVSDIQYF. DNA for the CDR3: TGTGCCACCAGCAGCCGCCGACAGGGAGTTTCGGACATTCAGTACTTC.

The V gene is TRBV27, the J gene TRBJ1-5; D unclear. The CDR3 spans 16 residues. V was shortened by 3 bases and J by 1 base, with 13 bases between the two germline ends. CDR1 is MNHEY and CDR2 is SMNVEV in the germline V gene (reference sequence). The CDR3, as DNA: TGTGCCAGCAGTTTCCGGTCCCAAGGGAGCAATCAGCCCCAGCATTTT. The encoded protein is CASSFRSQGSNQPQHF.

The chain joins TRBV29-1 to TRBJ2-1, with 10 bases that match TRBD1. With 7 bases clipped from V and 7 bases from J, the junction kept 4 bases outside the gene matches. Looked up from germline, CDR1 is SQVTM and CDR2 is ANQGSEA. This CDR3 has 12 amino acids. CDR3 coding DNA: TGCAGCGCGGGACAGGGGAGAAATGAGCAGTTCTTC. The encoded protein is CSAGQGRNEQFF.

The chain joins TRBV30 to TRBJ2-7; weak D call: TRBD2 (6 bases). V lost 1 base to trimming and J lost 6 bases, with 13 bases between them. The CDR3 sequence is 13 residues long. CDR1 GTSNPN and CDR2 SVGIG come from the germline V gene (reference sequence). DNA for the CDR3: TGTGCCTGGAGTGGTAGGGATAGCGGCGAGCAGTACTTC. Translating gives CAWSGRDSGEQYF.

A remark on this clone: Other DNA variants within this sample encode the same CDR3. This chain connects TRBV29-1 to TRBJ1-1; D remains unclear. The CDR3 is 11 residues long. CDR1 and CDR2 (germline): SQVTM, ANQGSEA. V lost 4 bases and J 1 base, leaving 4 bases between the germline ends. The CDR3 here is CSVGWNTEAFF. CDR3 DNA: TGCAGCGTTGGTTGGAACACTGAAGCTTTCTTT.

This sequence joins TRBV15 and TRBJ2-7; tentatively, D is TRBD2 (6 bases). The CDR3 runs 11 residues. V was clipped by 10 bases and J by 4 bases, with 11 bases between them. Germline V gives CDR1 LNHNV, CDR2 YYDKDF (reference sequence). CDR3 coding DNA: TGTGCCAGCGGGCGGGGTTACGAGCAGTACTTC. Translated, it gives CASGRGYEQYF. The variable domain in full, completed from reference TRBV15 and TRBJ2-7, reads DAMVIQNPRYQVTQFGKPVTLSCSQTLNHNVMYWYQQKSSQAPKLLFHYYDKDFNNEADTPDNFQSRRPNTSFCFLDIRSPGLGDTAMYLCASGRGYEQYFGPGTRLTVT.